One and the same sample provided the 5 T cell receptor beta chains below, sequenced in a study of cytomegalovirus exposure and HLA in healthy donors. Primers included in the PCR were 60 Vbeta and 13 Jbeta primers. Sequenced by immunoSEQ multiplex PCR; TCRdb stores in-frame clones only, minus some. This table holds 150,000 to 200,000 clones, 77% found once. Sequenced sample: PBMCs. The receptors come from a woman under 40 in good health and CMV-seropositive.

The J gene is TRBJ2-2, the V gene TRBV29-1; 7 nucleotides match TRBD1. CDR1 is SQVTM, CDR2 ANQGSEA, per germline. CDR3 length: 14 residues. V gave up 4 bases and J gave up 5 bases; unmatched junction bases: 7. This CDR3 is CSVGETGSTGELFF. CDR3 nucleotide sequence: TGCAGCGTTGGAGAGACAGGGTCGACCGGGGAGCTGTTTTTT.

The V gene is TRBV15, the J gene TRBJ2-7; 13 bases fit TRBD2. Germline V gene lookup returns CDR1 LNHNV and CDR2 YYDKDF (reference sequence). The CDR3 has 19 amino acids. V lost 0 bases, J lost 2 bases, and 10 bases stayed unmatched. The CDR3 sequence is CATSRDLTGLAGPTYEQYF. The CDR3 bases are TGTGCCACCAGCAGAGACCTTACGGGACTAGCGGGACCTACCTACGAGCAGTACTTC.

J is TRBJ2-1 and V is TRBV5-4; possible D gene TRBD2, 7 bases. The CDR3 consists of 16 residues. V was cut by 3 bases and J by 6 bases, with 19 bases left in between. Germline V CDR1 and CDR2: SGHNT, YYREEE (reference sequence). CDR3 coding DNA: TGTGCCAGCAGCTCCCGCCAGTCGGGGGGCGGCAATGAGCAGTTCTTC. It yields the protein CASSSRQSGGGNEQFF.

This clone has a handful of counts. This chain uses TRBV6-1 with TRBJ1-2; 7 bases map to TRBD1. The CDR3 extends over 15 amino acids. Looked up from germline, CDR1 is MNHNS and CDR2 is SASEGT. Losses at the gene ends were 5 bases for V and 4 bases for J; bases not matched to a gene: 10. CDR3 sequence: CASSSTGYRSYGYTF. The CDR3 region has the DNA TGTGCCAGCAGTTCGACAGGGTATAGATCCTATGGCTACACCTTC.

The CDR3 spells CASSQAGGAGYGYTF. The CDR3 DNA is TGCGCCAGCAGCCAGGCAGGGGGCGCAGGCTATGGCTACACCTTC. The genes are TRBV4-1 and TRBJ1-2; 8 bases are shared with TRBD1. From germline, CDR1 is MGHRA and CDR2 YSYEKL. The CDR3 length is 15 residues. The V segment lost 3 bases and the J segment 4 bases; nucleotides outside the gene matches: 7.